This entry describes one T cell receptor (beta chain). Clones were sequenced by immunoSEQ multiplex PCR, and TCRdb holds only the in-frame ones, with some missing. Of about 180,000 clones in the sample, about 90% were seen once. The source of the sample is a study of blood T cell repertoires in COVID-19. Participants spanned ages about 18 to 95 years and resided in about 24 US areas. Clinical histories supplied by participants themselves formed the basis of cohort assignment. The V and J ends lost 3 bases and 6 bases respectively, with 14 bases between them. Germline-derived CDR1 and CDR2 are LGHNA and YSLEER. The CDR3 is 14 residues long.

This receptor was identified in a human donor with acute COVID-19. The donor label of this sample is uncertain. This chain links TRBV4-3 with TRBJ1-2; perhaps TRBD1 as D (5 bases). The sequenced sample consisted of PBMCs or T cells enriched from blood (not recorded which). In DNA form, the CDR3 reads TGCGCCAGCAGCCAGGCAGGGCCCCGGGATGGCTACACCTTC. Its protein is CASSQAGPRDGYTF.